The subject of this entry is one T cell receptor (beta chain). What it binds is not known. Libraries were prepared by immunoSEQ multiplex PCR; TCRdb keeps only in-frame clonotypes and omits some of them. The sample includes some 150,000 clones, 85% to 90% seen only once; the top ten take around 3.2%. The entry originates in a study of cytomegalovirus exposure and HLA in healthy donors. Turning to the study itself: A later analysis reported the same platform for the 95 to 150 validation repertoires and the approximately 670 first-cohort repertoires.

The CDR3 consists of 13 residues. V was clipped by 4 bases and J by 2 bases, with 10 bases between them. From germline, CDR1 is GTSNPN and CDR2 SVGIG (reference sequence). Broader study findings: One later analysis, an examination of the 120 or so validation repertoires, found that first-cohort TCR clusters tended to co-occur in them. TCR beta chains numbering some 150 were designated cytomegalovirus-associated. CMV antigen specificity of three CMV-associated chains was confirmed in vitro.

The chain joins TRBV30 to TRBJ2-3; D remains ambiguous. This clonotype was obtained from a young woman in good health and CMV-seropositive. The material sequenced was PBMCs. As DNA, the CDR3 is TGTGCCTGGAATCCTGGAGCCACAGATACGCAGTATTTT. Translating it yields CAWNPGATDTQYF.